Below, 28 T cell receptor beta chains from the same sample are listed, as sequenced in a study of sequential checkpoint blockade in melanoma. Sequencing used immunoSEQ multiplex PCR; TCRdb keeps in-frame clones, though not all of them. Here the sample spans 9,500 to 15,000 clones, about four fifths being singletons. The treatment: randomized to nivolumab then ipilimumab (arm A) or the reverse (arm B). The specimen was CD8+ T cells sorted from blood (inferred from file names), collected from a patient given nivolumab and ipilimumab in sequence. These receptor sequences come from a human donor with melanoma.

The rearrangement uses TRBV9 and TRBJ2-5; TRBD2 matches at 12 bases. The CDR3 is 17 amino acids. Per germline, CDR1 SGDLS and CDR2 YYNGEE. J lost 4 bases, V lost 4 bases, and 11 bases had no gene match. The CDR3 region is CASSIKGLAGGRETQYF. The CDR3 DNA reads TGTGCCAGCAGCATCAAGGGTCTAGCGGGGGGGCGAGAGACCCAGTACTTC.

This clone was seen only once. The chain uses TRBV27 and TRBJ2-1, with 7 bases aligning to TRBD1. The V gene end was trimmed by 2 bases and the J gene end by 2 bases; junction bases not matched to a gene: 3. The CDR3 sequence is 15 residues long. Germline values: CDR1 MNHEY, CDR2 SMNVEV (reference sequence). In nucleotides, the CDR3 is TGTGCCAGCAGTTTACGTGGGACAGCCTACAATGAGCAGTTCTTC. Translation gives CASSLRGTAYNEQFF.

This clone was seen just once. The chain links TRBV7-2 to TRBJ2-1; a possible D gene is TRBD1 (5 bases). The V end lost 2 bases, the J end lost 8 bases, and 16 bases lay between the germline ends. Germline V gene data show CDR1 as SGHTA and CDR2 as FQGNSA. The CDR3 is 15 residues long. In DNA, the CDR3 is TGTGCCAGCAGCTTATGGGGTCTTGTAGGGGATGAGCAGTTCTTC. This codes for CASSLWGLVGDEQFF.

The chain uses TRBV28 and TRBJ1-1; no clear D. The CDR3 runs to 13 residues. V lost 7 bases and J 1 base, leaving 10 bases between the germline ends. Germline values: CDR1 MDHEN, CDR2 SYDVKM. The CDR3 DNA follows: TGTGCCAGCAAGGAGGCTACGAACACTGAAGCTTTCTTT. It encodes CASKEATNTEAFF.

This sequence joins TRBV11-1 and TRBJ1-2; 7 positions match TRBD1. With 0 bases clipped from V and 4 bases from J, the junction kept 11 bases outside the gene matches. The germline V gene has CDR1 SGHAT and CDR2 FQDESV (reference sequence). This CDR3 spans 17 amino acids. The CDR3 sequence is CASSLARAWGQTYGYTF. CDR3 in DNA: TGTGCCAGCAGCTTAGCGCGGGCGTGGGGACAGACCTATGGCTACACCTTC.

This clone was detected a few times. The chain joins TRBV27 to TRBJ1-1; a possible D gene is TRBD1 (5 bases). CDR1 is MNHEY and CDR2 is SMNVEV in the germline V gene (reference sequence). Trimming stripped 3 bases from V and 3 bases from J, with 8 bases between. The CDR3 contains 13 residues. For the CDR3, the DNA is TGTGCCAGCAGTTTCGGCAGGGACACTGAAGCTTTCTTT. This codes for CASSFGRDTEAFF.

The chain is built from TRBV6-1 and TRBJ2-2; D perhaps matches TRBD2 (6 bases). The germline V and J ends were trimmed by 4 bases and 7 bases, with 22 bases remaining between them. This CDR3 contains 17 residues. Germline CDR1 reads MNHNS; CDR2 reads SASEGT. In DNA form, the CDR3 reads TGTGCCAGCAGTGGGCGGGACGGAGTTCGACTTGGCGGGGAGCTGTTTTTT. This codes for CASSGRDGVRLGGELFF.

The V and J genes are TRBV28 and TRBJ1-1, with D uncertain. Looked up from germline, CDR1 is MDHEN and CDR2 is SYDVKM. V was pared by 3 bases and J by 1 base, with 9 bases between. This CDR3 contains 14 residues. The CDR3 region is CASSFGTWNTEAFF. CDR3 bases: TGTGCCAGCAGTTTTGGCACCTGGAACACTGAAGCTTTCTTT.

This chain joins TRBV7-8 and TRBJ2-1; 11 nucleotides agree with TRBD2. J lost 4 bases, V lost 5 bases, and 4 bases had no gene match. Germline CDR1 SGHVS, CDR2 FQNEAQ. This CDR3 contains 15 residues. Here the CDR3 DNA reads TGTGCCAGCAGCCCCGGGACTAGCGGATACAATGAGCAGTTCTTC. Translated, it gives CASSPGTSGYNEQFF.

This rearrangement joins TRBV29-1 to TRBJ2-1; no clear D gene. Germline values: CDR1 SQVTM, CDR2 ANQGSEA. The CDR3 extends over 12 amino acids. The V gene lost 0 bases and the J gene lost 7 bases, with 7 bases spanning the gap. As DNA, the CDR3 is TGCAGCGTTGAAGATCTCCCGAATGAGCAGTTCTTC. This translates into CSVEDLPNEQFF.

CDR3 protein: CASSIDPPSVAQPQHF. The CDR3 DNA sequence: TGTGCCAGTAGTATAGATCCCCCCTCCGTAGCTCAGCCCCAGCATTTT. The chain has TRBV19 and TRBJ1-5; no clear D gene. V was cut by 0 bases and J by 6 bases, with 15 bases left in between. Germline loops: CDR1 LNHDA, CDR2 SQIVND (reference sequence). The CDR3 is 16 residues long.

On this clone itself: Other DNA sequences in this specimen translate into the identical CDR3. The chain carries TRBV7-9 and TRBJ2-7, with 8 positions matching TRBD1. The CDR3 is made up of 15 amino acids. The germline gives CDR1 SEHNR, CDR2 FQNEAQ (reference sequence). With V trimmed by 5 bases and J by 4 bases, 10 bases remained unmatched. The CDR3 protein is CASSPWTGTAYEQYF. In DNA, the CDR3 is TGTGCCAGCAGCCCCTGGACAGGGACGGCATACGAGCAGTACTTC.

This sequence joins TRBV6-5 and TRBJ1-5; D remains unclear. The CDR3 consists of 13 residues. Trimming took off 2 bases at V and 4 bases at J, with 6 bases between the two ends. The germline CDR1 and CDR2 sequences are MNHEY and SVGAGI. CDR3 bases: TGTGCCAGCAGTTACGGGAGGAATCAGCCCCAGCATTTT. It translates to CASSYGRNQPQHF.

The chain employs TRBV5-8 and TRBJ1-1; TRBD1 agrees at 11 bases. Trimming at V came to 8 bases and at J to 4 bases, leaving 10 bases not matched to a gene. CDR3 length equals 15 residues. Per the germline V gene, CDR1 is SGHTS and CDR2 is YDEGEE. CDR3 in DNA: TGTGCCAGGCCGGACAGGGGGCAGGGGGGCACTGAAGCTTTCTTT. This codes for CARPDRGQGGTEAFF.

This clone was observed a few times. The gene calls are TRBV19 and TRBJ2-7; 10 bases match TRBD1. Germline CDR1 and CDR2: LNHDA and SQIVND (reference sequence). The CDR3 has 15 amino acids. After removal of 3 bases from V and 2 bases from J, the junction contained 4 bases not matched to a gene. CDR3 sequence (DNA): TGTGCCAGTAGTATGGGGACAGGGGCCGCCTACGAGCAGTACTTC. Translation gives CASSMGTGAAYEQYF.

The V call is TRBV2, the J call TRBJ1-5, with 9 bases aligning to TRBD1. There are 16 residues in the CDR3. Germline V lookup: CDR1 SNHLY, CDR2 FYNNEI. Losses at the gene ends were 4 bases for V and 5 bases for J; bases not matched to a gene: 9. As DNA, the CDR3 is TGTGCCAGCAGTGGTTCCCGGGACAGGGTACATCAGCCCCAGCATTTT. This translates into CASSGSRDRVHQPQHF.

This sequence joins TRBV6-5 and TRBJ1-3; no definite D call. CDR1 and CDR2 (germline): MNHEY, SVGAGI. The CDR3 extends over 14 amino acids. The V end was cut by 0 bases, the J end by 2 bases, with 5 bases between. The CDR3 here is CASSYSSTGNTIYF. Written as DNA, the CDR3 is TGTGCCAGCAGTTACTCGTCCACTGGAAACACCATATATTTT.

This clone was seen more than once but under ten times. The gene calls are TRBV19 and TRBJ2-2, with 9 bases lining up with TRBD1. Looked up from germline, CDR1 is LNHDA and CDR2 is SQIVND (reference sequence). Germline trimming cut 3 bases from V and 6 bases from J; bases unmatched to any gene: 5. This CDR3 comprises 15 residues. CDR3 loop: CASSIGQGLAGELFF. The CDR3 DNA is TGTGCCAGTAGTATTGGACAGGGGCTCGCCGGGGAGCTGTTTTTT.

A few counts support this clone. The CDR3 sequence is CASSDGETGANVLTF. CDR3 in DNA: TGTGCCAGCAGTGACGGAGAAACTGGGGCCAACGTCCTGACTTTC. This chain connects TRBV6-4 to TRBJ2-6; no reliable D call. The CDR3 runs to 15 residues. Germline-derived CDR1 and CDR2 are MRHNA and SNTAGT. V shed 2 bases and J shed 2 bases, with 7 bases lying between them.

This chain links TRBV5-1 with TRBJ2-3; possible D gene TRBD1, 5 bases. CDR3 length equals 15 residues. V was trimmed by 1 base and J by 4 bases, leaving 13 bases between them. Germline loops: CDR1 SGHRS, CDR2 YFSETQ. CDR3 in DNA: TGCGCCAGCAGCTTGATTCGTCAGGGTCCAGATACGCAGTATTTT. Protein sequence: CASSLIRQGPDTQYF.

This clone came up a few times. The CDR3 loop is CASGHFEWVLFF. The CDR3 DNA is TGTGCCAGCGGACACTTCGAGTGGGTACTGTTTTTT. The chain links TRBV7-9 to TRBJ1-4, with D possibly being TRBD1 (5 bases). CDR1 and CDR2 (germline): SEHNR, FQNEAQ (reference sequence). The CDR3 length is 12 residues. The V and J ends lost 8 bases and 13 bases respectively, with 17 bases between them.

This chain uses TRBV7-9 with TRBJ2-7, with TRBD1 matching 8 bases. The V gene end was trimmed by 5 bases and the J gene end by 6 bases; junction bases not matched to a gene: 12. This CDR3 has 15 residues. The germline CDR1 and CDR2 sequences are SEHNR and FQNEAQ (reference sequence). The CDR3 sequence is CASSPTDRVLGEQYF. CDR3 DNA sequence: TGTGCCAGCAGCCCAACGGACAGGGTCCTCGGCGAGCAGTACTTC.

The chain recombines TRBV7-2 with TRBJ2-1; 9 bases line up with TRBD1. The germline CDR1 and CDR2 sequences are SGHTA and FQGNSA. The V gene end was trimmed by 1 base and the J gene end by 12 bases; junction bases not matched to a gene: 13. The CDR3 runs to 16 residues. This CDR3 is CASSLEVSWDRVGQFF. The CDR3 DNA reads TGTGCCAGCAGCTTAGAAGTGTCTTGGGACAGGGTCGGGCAGTTCTTC.

The chain carries TRBV7-2 and TRBJ1-2; no definite D call. Germline loops: CDR1 SGHTA, CDR2 FQGNSA. This CDR3 is 15 amino acids long. Trimming took 10 bases from V and 0 from J, leaving 18 bases between them. CDR3 residues: CATSSDNSANYGYTF. For the CDR3, the DNA is TGTGCCACGTCTAGTGATAACTCGGCTAACTATGGCTACACCTTC. Complete variable domain (other parts from reference TRBV7-2 and TRBJ1-2): GAGVSQSPSNKVTEKGKDVELRCDPISGHTALYWYRQSLGQGLEFLIYFQGNSAPDKSGLPSDRFSAERTGGSVSTLTIQRTQQEDSAVYLCATSSDNSANYGYTFGSGTRLTVV.

The chain links TRBV12-5 to TRBJ1-1; no reliable D call. V lost 8 bases and J lost 11, with 6 bases in between. The CDR3 runs to 8 residues. From germline, CDR1 is LGHNT and CDR2 FRNRAP. In DNA form, the CDR3 reads TGTGCTAGTTCGGTGGCTTTCTTT. Its translation: CASSVAFF.

This chain uses TRBV9 with TRBJ2-7, with 8 bases lining up with TRBD2. Germline CDR1 reads SGDLS; CDR2 reads YYNGEE. Unmatched junction bases numbered 4, after V lost 3 bases and J lost 2 bases. The CDR3 is 14 amino acids. The CDR3 region has the DNA TGTGCCAGCAGCGCTAGCGGGCTAACCTACGAGCAGTACTTC. Encoded protein: CASSASGLTYEQYF.

The chain links TRBV4-1 to TRBJ2-1; TRBD1 matches at 8 bases. This CDR3 contains 17 residues. CDR1 is MGHRA and CDR2 is YSYEKL in the germline V gene. V lost 0 bases, J lost 4 bases, and 8 bases stayed unmatched. The CDR3 region has the DNA TGCGCCAGCAGCCAAGATCGGGACAGGCCTCGTTACAATGAGCAGTTCTTC. Protein: CASSQDRDRPRYNEQFF.

The DNA for the CDR3 is TGTGCCAGCAGCTTACTAGCGGGGGGGGCAGATACGCAGTATTTT. Protein: CASSLLAGGADTQYF. The chain combines TRBV7-9 with TRBJ2-3; TRBD2 matches 12 bases. The germline V gene encodes CDR1 SEHNR and CDR2 FQNEAQ (reference sequence). J lost 4 bases, V lost 2 bases, and 1 base had no gene match. The CDR3 length is 15 residues.